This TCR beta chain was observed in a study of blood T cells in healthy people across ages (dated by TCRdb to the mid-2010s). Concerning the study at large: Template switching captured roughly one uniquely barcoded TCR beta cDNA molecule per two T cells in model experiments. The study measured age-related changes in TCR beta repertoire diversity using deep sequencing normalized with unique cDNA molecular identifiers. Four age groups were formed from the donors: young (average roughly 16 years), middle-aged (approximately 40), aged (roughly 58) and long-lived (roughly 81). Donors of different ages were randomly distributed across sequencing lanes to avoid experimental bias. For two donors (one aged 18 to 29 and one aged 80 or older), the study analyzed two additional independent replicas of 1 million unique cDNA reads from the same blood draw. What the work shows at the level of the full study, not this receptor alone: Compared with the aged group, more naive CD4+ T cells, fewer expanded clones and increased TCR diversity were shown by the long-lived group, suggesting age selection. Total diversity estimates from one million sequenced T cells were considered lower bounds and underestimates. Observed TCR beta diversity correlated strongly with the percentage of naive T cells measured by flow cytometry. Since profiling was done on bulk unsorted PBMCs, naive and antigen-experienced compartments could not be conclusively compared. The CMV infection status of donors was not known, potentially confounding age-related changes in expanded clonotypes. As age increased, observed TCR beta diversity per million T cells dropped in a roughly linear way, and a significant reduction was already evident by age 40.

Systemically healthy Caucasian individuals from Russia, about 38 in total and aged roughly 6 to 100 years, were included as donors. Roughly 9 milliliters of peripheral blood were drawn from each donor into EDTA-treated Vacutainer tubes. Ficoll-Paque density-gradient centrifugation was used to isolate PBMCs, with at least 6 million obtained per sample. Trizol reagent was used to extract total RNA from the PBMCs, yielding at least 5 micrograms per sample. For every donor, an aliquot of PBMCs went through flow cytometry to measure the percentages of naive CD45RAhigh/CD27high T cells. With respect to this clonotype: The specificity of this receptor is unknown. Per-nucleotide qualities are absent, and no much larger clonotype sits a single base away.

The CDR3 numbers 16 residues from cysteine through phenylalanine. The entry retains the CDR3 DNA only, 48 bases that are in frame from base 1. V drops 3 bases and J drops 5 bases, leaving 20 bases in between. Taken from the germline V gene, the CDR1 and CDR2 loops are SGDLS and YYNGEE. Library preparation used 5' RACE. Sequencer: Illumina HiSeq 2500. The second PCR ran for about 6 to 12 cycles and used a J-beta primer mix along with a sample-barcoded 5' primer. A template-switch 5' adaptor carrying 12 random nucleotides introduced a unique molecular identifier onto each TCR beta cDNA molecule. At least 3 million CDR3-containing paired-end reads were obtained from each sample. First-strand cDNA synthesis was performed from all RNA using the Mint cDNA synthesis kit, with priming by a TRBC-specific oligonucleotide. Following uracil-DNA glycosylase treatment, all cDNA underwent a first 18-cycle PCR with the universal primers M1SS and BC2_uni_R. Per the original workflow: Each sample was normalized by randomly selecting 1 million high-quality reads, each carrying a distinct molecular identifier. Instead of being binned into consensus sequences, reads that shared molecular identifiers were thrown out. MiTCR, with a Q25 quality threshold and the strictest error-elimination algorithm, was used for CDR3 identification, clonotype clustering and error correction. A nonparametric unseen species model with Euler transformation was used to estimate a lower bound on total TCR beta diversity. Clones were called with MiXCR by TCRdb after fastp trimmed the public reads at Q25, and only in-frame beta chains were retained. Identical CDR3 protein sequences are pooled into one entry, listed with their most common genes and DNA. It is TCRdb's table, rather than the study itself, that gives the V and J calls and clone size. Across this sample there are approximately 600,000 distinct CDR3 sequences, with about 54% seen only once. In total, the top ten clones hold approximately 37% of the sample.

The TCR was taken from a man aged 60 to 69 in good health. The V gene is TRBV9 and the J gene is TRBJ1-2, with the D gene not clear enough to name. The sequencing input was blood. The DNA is TGTGCCAGCAGCGCCAATGCCCGACAAACTCTGTATGGCTACACCTTC. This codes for CASSANARQTLYGYTF.